This TCR beta chain was obtained from a study of blood T cell repertoires in COVID-19. Germline V gives CDR1 SGHNT, CDR2 YENEEA. The ends lost 1 base at V and 6 bases at J; junction bases unmatched: 5. The CDR3 covers 16 residues. Using immunoSEQ multiplex PCR, the repertoire was profiled, and TCRdb retains in-frame clones only, with some absent. Here the sample spans roughly 230,000 clones, around 83% being singletons. The clonotype comes from a man aged 35 to 55 with active or convalescent COVID-19. The chain employs TRBV11-3 and TRBJ2-1; 11 bases agree with TRBD2. Sequenced: peripheral blood. CDR3 amino acids: CASSLVAGGFLNEQFF. The CDR3 DNA sequence: TGTGCCAGCAGCTTAGTAGCGGGAGGGTTCCTCAATGAGCAGTTCTTC.